This TCR beta chain was profiled in a study of PD-1 blockade in classical Hodgkin lymphoma. Study-level background: Once every 2 weeks, patients received intravenous nivolumab at 3 mg/kg.

All patients experienced relapse after autologous stem cell transplantation, and brentuximab vedotin exposure was variable. CDR1 is SGHNT, CDR2 YENEEA, per germline. The CDR3 is 19 residues long. V lost 2 bases and J lost 0; bases outside the gene matches: 11. Assay: immunoSEQ multiplex PCR; the TCRdb copy retains only in-frame clones and omits some. The profile shows nearly 25,000 clones, roughly three quarters of them singletons. The gene calls are TRBV11-3 and TRBJ2-2, with TRBD1 matching over 8 bases. The sequence came from a human donor with classical Hodgkin lymphoma. The sample was peripheral blood mononuclear cells (PBMCs), taken at baseline. DNA for the CDR3: TGTGCCAGCAGCTTATCTAGGCCTCGACAGGGGACGAACACCGGGGAGCTGTTTTTT. Translated, it gives CASSLSRPRQGTNTGELFF.